The T cell receptor beta chain under discussion was sequenced for a study of T-cell memory formation after mild COVID-19. Overall study results and limits: The CD4+ clones that contracted clustered mainly within CM and EM, and the CD8+ clones concentrated in EMRA.

Trimming removed 7 bases from V and 0 bases from J, with 10 bases in between. Germline V lookup: CDR1 LNHNV, CDR2 YYDKDF (reference sequence). The CDR3 loop spans 13 amino acids. 5'RACE with constant-segment primers built TCRalpha and TCRbeta cDNA libraries with UMIs. TCRdb passed the 5' RACE reads through MiXCR, listing each CDR3 protein once. The sample has about half a million distinct CDR3 sequences; roughly 20% are singletons. This clonotype was seen more than once but under ten times. Antigen: not known. The genes are TRBV15 and TRBJ2-7; D gene uncertain. This receptor was obtained from an adult woman who had mild COVID-19 (a few samples of this study predate the infection). Cell type and time point are not known. Material for sequencing was PBMCs or a T cell subset sorted from them (not recorded which). This CDR3 reads CATTDGNSYEQYF. CDR3 DNA sequence: TGTGCCACCACCGACGGTAACTCCTACGAGCAGTACTTC. The full variable domain, rest sourced from reference TRBV15 and TRBJ2-7, is DAMVIQNPRYQVTQFGKPVTLSCSQTLNHNVMYWYQQKSSQAPKLLFHYYDKDFNNEADTPDNFQSRRPNTSFCFLDIRSPGLGDTAMYLCATTDGNSYEQYFGPGTRLTVT.